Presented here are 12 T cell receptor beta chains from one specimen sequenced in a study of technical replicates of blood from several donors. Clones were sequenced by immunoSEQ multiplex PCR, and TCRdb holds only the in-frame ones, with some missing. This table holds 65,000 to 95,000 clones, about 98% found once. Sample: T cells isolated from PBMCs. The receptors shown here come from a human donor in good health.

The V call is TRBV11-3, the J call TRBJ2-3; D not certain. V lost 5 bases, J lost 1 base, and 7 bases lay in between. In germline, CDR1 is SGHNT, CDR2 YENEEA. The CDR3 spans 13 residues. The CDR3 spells CASSATGTDTQYF. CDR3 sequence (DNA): TGTGCCAGCAGCGCCACAGGCACAGATACGCAGTATTTT.

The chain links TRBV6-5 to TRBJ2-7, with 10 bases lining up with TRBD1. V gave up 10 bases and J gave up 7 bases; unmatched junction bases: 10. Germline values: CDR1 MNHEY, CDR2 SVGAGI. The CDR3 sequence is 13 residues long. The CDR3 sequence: CATGRTGGEEQYF. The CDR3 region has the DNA TGTGCCACCGGGAGGACAGGGGGGGAGGAGCAGTACTTC.

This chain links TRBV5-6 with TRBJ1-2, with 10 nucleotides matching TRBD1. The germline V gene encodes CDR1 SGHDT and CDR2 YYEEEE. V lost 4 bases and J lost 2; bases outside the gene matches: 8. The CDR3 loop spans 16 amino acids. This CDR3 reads CASSPIPGQGNYGYTF. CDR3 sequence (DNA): TGTGCCAGCAGCCCTATTCCGGGACAGGGGAACTATGGCTACACCTTC. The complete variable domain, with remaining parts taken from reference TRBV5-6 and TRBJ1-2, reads DAGVTQSPTHLIKTRGQQVTLRCSPKSGHDTVSWYQQALGQGPQFIFQYYEEEERQRGNFPDRFSGHQFPNYSSELNVNALLLGDSALYLCASSPIPGQGNYGYTFGSGTRLTVV.

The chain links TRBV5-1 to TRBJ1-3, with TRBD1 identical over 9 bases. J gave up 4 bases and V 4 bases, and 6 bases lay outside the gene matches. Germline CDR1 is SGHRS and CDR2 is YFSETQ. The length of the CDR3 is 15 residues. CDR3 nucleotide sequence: TGCGCCAGCAGCCCGACAGGGGGAGAAGGAAACACCATATATTTT. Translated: CASSPTGGEGNTIYF.

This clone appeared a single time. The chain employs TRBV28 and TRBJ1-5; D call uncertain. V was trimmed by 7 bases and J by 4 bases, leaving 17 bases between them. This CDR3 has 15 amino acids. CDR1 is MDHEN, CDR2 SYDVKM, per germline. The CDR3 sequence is CASTLHQTGNQPQHF. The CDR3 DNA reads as TGTGCCAGCACACTTCACCAGACGGGGAATCAGCCCCAGCATTTT.

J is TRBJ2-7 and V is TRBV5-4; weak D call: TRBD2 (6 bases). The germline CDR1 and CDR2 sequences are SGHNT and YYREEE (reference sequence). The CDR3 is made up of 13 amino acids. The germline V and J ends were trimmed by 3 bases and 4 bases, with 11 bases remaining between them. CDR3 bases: TGTGCCAGCAGCTGGAGCGGGTCATACGAGCAGTACTTC. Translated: CASSWSGSYEQYF.

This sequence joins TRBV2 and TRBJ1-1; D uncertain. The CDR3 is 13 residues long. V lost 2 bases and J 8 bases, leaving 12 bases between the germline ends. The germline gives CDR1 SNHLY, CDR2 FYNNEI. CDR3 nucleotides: TGTGCCAGCAGTGAAAATGCGGGAACCGAAGCTTTCTTT. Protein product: CASSENAGTEAFF.

CDR3 amino acids: CASSLELAGEGEQYF. The DNA of the CDR3 is TGCGCCAGCAGCTTGGAGCTAGCGGGAGAAGGCGAGCAGTACTTC. The chain has TRBV5-1 and TRBJ2-7, with TRBD2 identical over 10 bases. V gave up 0 bases and J gave up 6 bases; unmatched junction bases: 6. The V gene's germline CDR1 is SGHRS and CDR2 YFSETQ. This CDR3 region has 15 residues.

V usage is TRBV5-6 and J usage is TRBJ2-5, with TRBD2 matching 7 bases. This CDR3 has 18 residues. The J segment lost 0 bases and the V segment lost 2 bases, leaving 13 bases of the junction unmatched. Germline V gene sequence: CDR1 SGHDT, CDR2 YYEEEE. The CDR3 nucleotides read TGTGCCAGCAGCTTACCAAGTTCGGGGGGATCCTACCAAGAGACCCAGTACTTC. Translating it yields CASSLPSSGGSYQETQYF.

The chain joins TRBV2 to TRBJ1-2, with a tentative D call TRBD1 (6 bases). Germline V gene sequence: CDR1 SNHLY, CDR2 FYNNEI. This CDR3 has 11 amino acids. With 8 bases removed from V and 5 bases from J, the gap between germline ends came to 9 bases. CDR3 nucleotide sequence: TGTGCCAGCGGACAGCGGTATGGCTACACCTTC. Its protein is CASGQRYGYTF.

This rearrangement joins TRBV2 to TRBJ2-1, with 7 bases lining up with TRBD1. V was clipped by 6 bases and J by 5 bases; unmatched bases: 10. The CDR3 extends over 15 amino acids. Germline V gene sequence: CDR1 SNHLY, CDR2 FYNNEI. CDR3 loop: CASRARTGGNNEQFF. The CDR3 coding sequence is TGTGCCAGCAGAGCGCGGACAGGTGGTAACAATGAGCAGTTCTTC.

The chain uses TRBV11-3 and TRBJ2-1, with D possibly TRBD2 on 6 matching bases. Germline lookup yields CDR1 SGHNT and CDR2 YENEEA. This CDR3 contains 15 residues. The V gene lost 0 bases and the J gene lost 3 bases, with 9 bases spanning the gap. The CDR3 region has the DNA TGTGCCAGCAGCTTAGAGTGGGGGGTCTACAATGAGCAGTTCTTC. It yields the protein CASSLEWGVYNEQFF.